The 8 T cell receptor beta chains below were found in one sample sequenced in a study of blood T cell repertoires in COVID-19. Here immunoSEQ multiplex PCR was the method, and the copy in TCRdb shows in-frame clones only, minus some. Among some 86,000 clones listed, around 93% were seen once. The sequencing input was peripheral blood. These receptor sequences come from a human donor with active COVID-19. The donor label of this sample is uncertain.

V usage is TRBV5-1 and J usage is TRBJ1-3, with 11 bases lining up with TRBD1. Unmatched junction bases numbered 3, after V lost 3 bases and J lost 1 base. Germline V gives CDR1 SGHRS, CDR2 YFSETQ. CDR3 size: 16 residues. CDR3 sequence (DNA): TGCGCCAGCAGCTCCGGACAGGGGGCTTCTGGAAACACCATATATTTT. Translated: CASSSGQGASGNTIYF.

This sequence joins TRBV19 and TRBJ1-4, with TRBD1 as a possible D gene (5 bases). Germline loops: CDR1 LNHDA, CDR2 SQIVND (reference sequence). V dropped 3 bases and J dropped 3 bases, with 11 bases sitting between them. The CDR3 sequence is 15 residues long. The CDR3 DNA is TGTGCCAGTAGTATGGGAGGGGCAGCTAATGAAAAACTGTTTTTT. It codes for CASSMGGAANEKLFF.

V is TRBV9 and J is TRBJ1-2; D uncertain. Germline CDR1 is SGDLS and CDR2 is YYNGEE. The CDR3 runs to 14 residues. The ends were cut back, 3 bases at V and 1 base at J, with 10 bases in the middle. The CDR3 reads CASSGHSLNYGYTF. DNA for the CDR3: TGTGCCAGCAGCGGGCACAGCCTTAACTATGGCTACACCTTC.

This clone appeared once. This sequence joins TRBV2 and TRBJ1-6; 8 bases line up with TRBD1. V dropped 6 bases and J dropped 4; count of bases not matched to a gene: 8. This CDR3 comprises 16 residues. Germline V gene data show CDR1 as SNHLY and CDR2 as FYNNEI. CDR3 in DNA: TGTGCCAGCAGGTTGGCAGGGGGCTCGTATAATTCACCCCTCCACTTT. Translation gives CASRLAGGSYNSPLHF.

The chain couples TRBV5-1 to TRBJ2-7; 7 nucleotides match TRBD1. The length of the CDR3 is 14 residues. Germline-derived CDR1 and CDR2 are SGHRS and YFSETQ. Germline trimming cut 9 bases from V and 0 bases from J; bases unmatched to any gene: 9. CDR3 bases: TGCGCCACCAAGCCGGGACAGAACTCCTACGAGCAGTACTTC. It translates to CATKPGQNSYEQYF.

The V and J genes are TRBV7-2 and TRBJ1-2; TRBD1 matches at 12 bases. The CDR3 contains 15 residues. In germline, CDR1 is SGHTA, CDR2 FQGNSA. The junction had 7 bases not matched to a gene; V was cut back by 4 bases and J by 7 bases. CDR3 in amino acids: CASSYPGQGAGGYTF. In DNA form, the CDR3 reads TGTGCCAGCAGCTACCCGGGACAGGGGGCGGGTGGCTACACCTTC.

As DNA, the CDR3 is TGTGCCAGCAGCCAATACAAGGACAACGAAGAGACCCAGTACTTC. Its translation is CASSQYKDNEETQYF. The chain uses TRBV3-1 (or the pseudogene TRBV3-2) and TRBJ2-5, with a tentative D call TRBD1 (5 bases). In germline, CDR1 is LGHDT, CDR2 YNNKEL (reference sequence). CDR3 length: 15 amino acids. V lost 2 bases, J lost 3 bases, and 13 bases lay in between.

This clone showed up just once. The V gene is TRBV4-1, the J gene TRBJ2-7, with 8 nucleotides matching TRBD2. The junction had 1 base not matched to a gene; V was cut back by 1 base and J by 2 bases. The CDR3 has 14 residues. CDR1 is MGHRA and CDR2 is YSYEKL in the germline V gene. The CDR3 DNA is TGCGCCAGCAGCCAAGGGCGGGGGGCCTACGAGCAGTACTTC. Its translation: CASSQGRGAYEQYF.